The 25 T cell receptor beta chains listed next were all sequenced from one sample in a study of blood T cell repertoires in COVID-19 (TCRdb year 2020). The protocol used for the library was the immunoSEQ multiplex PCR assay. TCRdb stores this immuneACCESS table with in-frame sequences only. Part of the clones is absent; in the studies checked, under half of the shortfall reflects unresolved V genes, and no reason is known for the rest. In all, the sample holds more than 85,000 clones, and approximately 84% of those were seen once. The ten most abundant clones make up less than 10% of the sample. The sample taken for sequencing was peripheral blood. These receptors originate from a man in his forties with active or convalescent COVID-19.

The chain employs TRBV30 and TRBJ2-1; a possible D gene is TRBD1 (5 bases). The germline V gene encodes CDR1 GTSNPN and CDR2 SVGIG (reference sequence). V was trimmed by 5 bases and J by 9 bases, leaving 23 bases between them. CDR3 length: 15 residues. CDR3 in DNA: TGTGCCTGGGAGTCCACCCGGGCCACCAGGGCTGAGCAGTTCTTC. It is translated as CAWESTRATRAEQFF. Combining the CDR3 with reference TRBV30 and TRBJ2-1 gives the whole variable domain SQTIHQWPATLVQPVGSPLSLECTVEGTSNPNLYWYRQAAGRGLQLLFYSVGIGQISSEVPQNLSASRPQDRQFILSSKKLLLSDSGFYLCAWESTRATRAEQFFGPGTRLTVL.

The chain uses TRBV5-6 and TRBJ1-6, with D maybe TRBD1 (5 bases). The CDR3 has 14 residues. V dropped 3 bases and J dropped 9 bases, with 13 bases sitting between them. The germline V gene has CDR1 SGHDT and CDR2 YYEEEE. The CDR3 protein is CASSSGDDSSPLHF. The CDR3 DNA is TGTGCCAGCAGCTCGGGAGATGACAGTTCACCCCTCCACTTT.

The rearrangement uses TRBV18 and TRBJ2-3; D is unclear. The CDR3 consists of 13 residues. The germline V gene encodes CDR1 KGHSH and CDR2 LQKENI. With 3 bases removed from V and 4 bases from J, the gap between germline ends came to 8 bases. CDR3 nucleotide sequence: TGTGCCAGCTCACCGAGCCAGGCAGATACGCAGTATTTT. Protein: CASSPSQADTQYF.

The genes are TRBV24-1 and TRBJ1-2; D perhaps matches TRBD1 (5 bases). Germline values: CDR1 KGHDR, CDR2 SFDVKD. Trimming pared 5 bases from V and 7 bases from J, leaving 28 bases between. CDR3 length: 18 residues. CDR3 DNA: TGTGCCACCAGTGGCGGGGGTGGGGGGAATGTCAGCAGGAGTGGCTACACCTTC. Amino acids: CATSGGGGGNVSRSGYTF.

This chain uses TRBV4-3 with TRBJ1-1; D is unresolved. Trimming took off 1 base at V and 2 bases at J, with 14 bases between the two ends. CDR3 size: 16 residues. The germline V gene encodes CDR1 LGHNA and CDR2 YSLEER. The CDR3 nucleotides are TGCGCCAGCAGCCAAGGCCCCGTAACAGTAAACACTGAAGCTTTCTTT. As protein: CASSQGPVTVNTEAFF.

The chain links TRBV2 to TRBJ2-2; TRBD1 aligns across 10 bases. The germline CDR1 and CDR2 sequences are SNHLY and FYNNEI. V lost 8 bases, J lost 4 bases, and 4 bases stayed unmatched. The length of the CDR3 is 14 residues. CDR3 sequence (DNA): TGTGCCAGCGAGACAGGGGGCATCACCGGGGAGCTGTTTTTT. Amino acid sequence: CASETGGITGELFF.

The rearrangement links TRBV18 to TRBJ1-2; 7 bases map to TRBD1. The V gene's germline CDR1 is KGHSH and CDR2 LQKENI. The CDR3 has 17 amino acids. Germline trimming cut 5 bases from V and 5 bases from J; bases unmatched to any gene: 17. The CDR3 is CASSRLGASGTVYGYTF. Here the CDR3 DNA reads TGTGCCAGCTCAAGACTGGGGGCTTCCGGGACAGTTTATGGCTACACCTTC.

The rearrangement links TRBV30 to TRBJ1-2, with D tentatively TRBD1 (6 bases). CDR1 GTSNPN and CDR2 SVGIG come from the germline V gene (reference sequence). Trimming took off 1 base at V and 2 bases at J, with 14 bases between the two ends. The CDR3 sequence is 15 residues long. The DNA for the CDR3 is TGTGCCTGGAGTGCCAAACAGGGTCCCAACTATGGCTACACCTTC. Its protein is CAWSAKQGPNYGYTF. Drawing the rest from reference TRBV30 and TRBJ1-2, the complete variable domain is SQTIHQWPATLVQPVGSPLSLECTVEGTSNPNLYWYRQAAGRGLQLLFYSVGIGQISSEVPQNLSASRPQDRQFILSSKKLLLSDSGFYLCAWSAKQGPNYGYTFGSGTRLTVV.

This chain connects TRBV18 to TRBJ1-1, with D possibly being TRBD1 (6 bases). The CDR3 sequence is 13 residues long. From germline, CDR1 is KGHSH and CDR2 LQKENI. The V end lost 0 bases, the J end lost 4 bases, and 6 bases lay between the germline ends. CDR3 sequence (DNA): TGTGCCAGCTCACCACCAGGGGGCACTGAAGCTTTCTTT. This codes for CASSPPGGTEAFF.

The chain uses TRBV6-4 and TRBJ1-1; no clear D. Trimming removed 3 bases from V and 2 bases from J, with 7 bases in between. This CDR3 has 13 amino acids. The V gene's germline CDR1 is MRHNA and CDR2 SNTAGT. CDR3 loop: CASSEQPNTEAFF. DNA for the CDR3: TGTGCCAGCAGTGAACAGCCTAACACTGAAGCTTTCTTT.

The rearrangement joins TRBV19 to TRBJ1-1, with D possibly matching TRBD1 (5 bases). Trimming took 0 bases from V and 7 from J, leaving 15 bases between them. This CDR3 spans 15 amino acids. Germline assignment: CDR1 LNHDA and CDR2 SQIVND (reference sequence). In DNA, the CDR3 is TGTGCCAGTAGTATAGACCCTGCGGGGCAAGGTGAAGCTTTCTTT. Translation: CASSIDPAGQGEAFF.

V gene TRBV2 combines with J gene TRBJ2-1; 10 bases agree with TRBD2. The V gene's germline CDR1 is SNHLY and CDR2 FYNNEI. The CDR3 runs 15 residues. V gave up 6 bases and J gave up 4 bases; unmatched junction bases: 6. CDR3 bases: TGTGCCAGCAGCTCCCGGACTAGCGGTTACAATGAGCAGTTCTTC. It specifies CASSSRTSGYNEQFF. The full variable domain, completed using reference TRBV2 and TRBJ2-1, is EPEVTQTPSHQVTQMGQEVILRCVPISNHLYFYWYRQILGQKVEFLVSFYNNEISEKSEIFDDQFSVERPDGSNFTLKIRSTKLEDSAMYFCASSSRTSGYNEQFFGPGTRLTVL.

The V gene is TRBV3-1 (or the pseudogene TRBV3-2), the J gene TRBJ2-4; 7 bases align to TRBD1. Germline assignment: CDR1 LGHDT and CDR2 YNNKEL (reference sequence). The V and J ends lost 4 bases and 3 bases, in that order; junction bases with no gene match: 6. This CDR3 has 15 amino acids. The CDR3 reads CASSPTGIGKNIQYF. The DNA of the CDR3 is TGTGCCAGCAGCCCGACAGGGATTGGCAAAAACATTCAGTACTTC.

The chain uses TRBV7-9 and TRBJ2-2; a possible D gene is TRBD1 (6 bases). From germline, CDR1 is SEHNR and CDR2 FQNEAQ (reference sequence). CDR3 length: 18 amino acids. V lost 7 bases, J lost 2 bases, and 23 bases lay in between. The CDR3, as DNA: TGTGCCAGCAACCTGGGTTTGGGGGCGGCTCCCAACACCGGGGAGCTGTTTTTT. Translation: CASNLGLGAAPNTGELFF.

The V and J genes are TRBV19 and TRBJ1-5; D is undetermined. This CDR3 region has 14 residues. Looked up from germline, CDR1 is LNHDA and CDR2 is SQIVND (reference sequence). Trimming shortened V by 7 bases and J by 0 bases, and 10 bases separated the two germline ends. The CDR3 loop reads CASKWGVSNQPQHF. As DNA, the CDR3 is TGTGCCAGTAAGTGGGGAGTTAGCAATCAGCCCCAGCATTTT.

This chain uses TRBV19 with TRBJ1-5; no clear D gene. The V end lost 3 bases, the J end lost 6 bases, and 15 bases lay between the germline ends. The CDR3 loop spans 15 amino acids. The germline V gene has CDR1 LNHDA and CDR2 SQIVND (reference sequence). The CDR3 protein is CASSMANEGGQPQHF. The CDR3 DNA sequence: TGTGCCAGTAGTATGGCTAATGAGGGAGGTCAGCCCCAGCATTTT.

The CDR3 region has the DNA TGTGCCAGCAGCTCGATGGAGGGGGCTGGTACTGAAGCTTTCTTT. Translating it yields CASSSMEGAGTEAFF. This chain links TRBV5-4 with TRBJ1-1; 7 nucleotides agree with TRBD1. Germline loops: CDR1 SGHNT, CDR2 YYREEE (reference sequence). V dropped 3 bases and J dropped 5; count of bases not matched to a gene: 10. The CDR3 consists of 15 residues.

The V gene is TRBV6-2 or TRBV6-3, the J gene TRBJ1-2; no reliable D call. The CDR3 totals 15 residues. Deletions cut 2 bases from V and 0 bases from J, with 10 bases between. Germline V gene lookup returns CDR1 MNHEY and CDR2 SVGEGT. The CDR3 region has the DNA TGTGCCAGCAGTTACAGAGGGAGAGCTAACTATGGCTACACCTTC. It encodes CASSYRGRANYGYTF.

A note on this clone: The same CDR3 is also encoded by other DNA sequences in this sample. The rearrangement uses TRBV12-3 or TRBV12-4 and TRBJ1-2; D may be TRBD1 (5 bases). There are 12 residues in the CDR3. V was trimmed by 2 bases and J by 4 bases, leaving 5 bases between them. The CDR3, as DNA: TGTGCCAGCAGTTTAAGGGGCTATGGCTACACCTTC. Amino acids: CASSLRGYGYTF.

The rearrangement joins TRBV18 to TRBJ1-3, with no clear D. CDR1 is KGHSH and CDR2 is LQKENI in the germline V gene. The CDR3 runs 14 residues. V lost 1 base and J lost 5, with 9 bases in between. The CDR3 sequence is CASSPRTGRNTIYF. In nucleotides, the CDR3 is TGTGCCAGCTCACCACGTACGGGTAGAAACACCATATATTTT.

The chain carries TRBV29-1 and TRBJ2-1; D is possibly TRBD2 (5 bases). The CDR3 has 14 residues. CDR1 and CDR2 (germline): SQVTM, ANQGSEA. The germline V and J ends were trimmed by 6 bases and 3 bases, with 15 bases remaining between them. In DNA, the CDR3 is TGCAGCGTGATTCGCGGGCTGGACTACAATGAGCAGTTCTTC. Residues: CSVIRGLDYNEQFF.

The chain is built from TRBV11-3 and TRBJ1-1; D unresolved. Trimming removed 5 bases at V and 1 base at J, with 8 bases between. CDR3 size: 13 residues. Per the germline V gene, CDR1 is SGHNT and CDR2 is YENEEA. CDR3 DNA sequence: TGTGCCAGCAGCACTAGCTGGAACACTGAAGCTTTCTTT. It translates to CASSTSWNTEAFF. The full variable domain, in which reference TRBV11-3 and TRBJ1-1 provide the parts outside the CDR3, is EAGVVQSPRYKIIEKKQPVAFWCNPISGHNTLYWYLQNLGQGPELLIRYENEEAVDDSQLPKDRFSAERLKGVDSTLKIQPAELGDSAVYLCASSTSWNTEAFFGQGTRLTVV.

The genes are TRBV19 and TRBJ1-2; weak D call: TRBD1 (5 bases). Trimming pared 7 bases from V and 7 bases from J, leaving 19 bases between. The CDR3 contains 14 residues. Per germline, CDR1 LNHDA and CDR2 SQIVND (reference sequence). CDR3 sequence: CASTPTGGGLGYTF. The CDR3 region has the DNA TGTGCCAGTACTCCGACTGGCGGGGGTCTTGGCTACACCTTC.

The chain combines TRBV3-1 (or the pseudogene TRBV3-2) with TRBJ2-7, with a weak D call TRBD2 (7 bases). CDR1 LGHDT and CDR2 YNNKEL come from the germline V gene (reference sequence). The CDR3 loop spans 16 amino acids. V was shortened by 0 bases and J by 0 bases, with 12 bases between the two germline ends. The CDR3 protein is CASSQDGGANSYEQYF. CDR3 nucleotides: TGTGCCAGCAGCCAAGATGGGGGGGCTAACTCCTACGAGCAGTACTTC.

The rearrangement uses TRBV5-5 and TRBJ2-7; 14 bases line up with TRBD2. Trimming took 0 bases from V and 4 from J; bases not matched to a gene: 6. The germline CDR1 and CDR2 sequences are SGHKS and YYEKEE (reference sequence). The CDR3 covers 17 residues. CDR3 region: CASSLGTSGGHGYEQYF. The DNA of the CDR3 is TGTGCCAGCAGCTTGGGGACTAGCGGGGGGCATGGATACGAGCAGTACTTC.